This T cell receptor beta chain was retrieved from a study of siplizumab effects on memory and regulatory T cells. Overall study findings and caveats: Treg-derived clones made up an average of about 73% of mappable alloreactive CD4+ clones with siplizumab and 25% to 30% in controls. Mapping to unstimulated subsets was achieved for only a minor fraction of alloreactive clones. Siplizumab produced a significant drop in alloreactive sequences attributable to unstimulated CD4+ memory cells. The authors did not confirm suppressive function in proliferating Tregs from siplizumab cultures.

The CDR3 spans 17 residues. Trimming took off 0 bases at V and 6 bases at J, with 19 bases between the two ends. In germline, CDR1 is SGHNT, CDR2 YYREEE (reference sequence). Turning to this clone: What it binds is unknown.

Here immunoSEQ multiplex PCR was the method, and the copy in TCRdb shows in-frame clones only, minus some. Of approximately 100,000 clones in the sample, roughly 94% were seen once. This receptor was taken from a human donor in good health. The chain is built from TRBV5-4 and TRBJ2-1; weak D call: TRBD2 (8 bases). The sample taken for sequencing was non-Treg CD4+ T cells sorted from blood. CDR3 DNA: TGTGCCAGCAGCTTGGGCCGGGGGGGACAGCGTCGCAATGAGCAGTTCTTC. Translation gives CASSLGRGGQRRNEQFF.